Below, 11 T cell receptor beta chains from the same sample are listed, as sequenced in a study of neurological immune-mediated disorders. From the 5' RACE reads, TCRdb called clonotypes with MiXCR, one entry per CDR3 protein. This sample has under 90,000 distinct CDR3 sequences, with about 9.4% found just once. Specimen: PBMCs. The receptors derive from a man in his fifties in good health.

This clonotype was observed many times. The gene calls are TRBV4-1 and TRBJ2-5; D might be TRBD2 (5 bases). The CDR3 is made up of 14 amino acids. Germline V gene sequence: CDR1 MGHRA, CDR2 YSYEKL. V was shortened by 0 bases and J by 7 bases, with 12 bases between the two germline ends. The CDR3 loop is CASSQEGRGGTQYF. CDR3 DNA sequence: TGCGCCAGCAGCCAAGAAGGACGGGGTGGGACCCAGTACTTC.

This clonotype appeared many times. This chain joins TRBV29-1 and TRBJ1-5; D may be TRBD1 (5 bases). The CDR3 totals 14 residues. Trimming shortened V by 7 bases and J by 7 bases, and 20 bases separated the two germline ends. Germline V gives CDR1 SQVTM, CDR2 ANQGSEA. The CDR3 sequence is CSAKDGGSNQPQHF. The CDR3 bases are TGCAGCGCCAAGGACGGGGGGAGTAACCAGCCCCAGCATTTT.

This clonotype has at least ten counts. V usage is TRBV5-1 and J usage is TRBJ2-3, with 9 bases fitting TRBD2. The CDR3 loop spans 16 amino acids. From germline, CDR1 is SGHRS and CDR2 YFSETQ. With V trimmed by 4 bases and J by 4 bases, 10 bases remained unmatched. The CDR3, as DNA: TGCGCCAGCAGCCGCGCGACTAGCGGTGGGGCAGATACGCAGTATTTT. Its translation: CASSRATSGGADTQYF.

This clonotype was observed many times. This chain uses TRBV28 with TRBJ2-3; D not resolved. Trimming took 3 bases from V and 2 from J, leaving 9 bases between them. Germline CDR1 reads MDHEN; CDR2 reads SYDVKM. The CDR3 extends over 14 amino acids. Here the CDR3 DNA reads TGTGCCAGCAGTTTTCGCAGATTCACAGATACGCAGTATTTT. Amino acids: CASSFRRFTDTQYF. Filled out from reference TRBV28 and TRBJ2-3, the complete variable domain reads DVKVTQSSRYLVKRTGEKVFLECVQDMDHENMFWYRQDPGLGLRLIYFSYDVKMKEKGDIPEGYSVSREKKERFSLILESASTNQTSMYLCASSFRRFTDTQYFGPGTRLTVL.

This clonotype has a count of ten or more. The chain uses TRBV28 and TRBJ2-7; 11 bases agree with TRBD2. The CDR3 spans 14 residues. Germline-derived CDR1 and CDR2 are MDHEN and SYDVKM. J lost 9 bases, V lost 3 bases, and 7 bases had no gene match. The CDR3 DNA is TGTGCCAGCAGTTTCCTAGCGGGGGGCCCCTGGCAGTACTTC. Encoded protein: CASSFLAGGPWQYF.

This clonotype was seen repeatedly, ten times or more. This may come from a read error, since a much larger clone is one base off. This chain connects TRBV10-3 to TRBJ1-2; D might be TRBD1 (6 bases). The length of the CDR3 is 15 residues. Per germline, CDR1 ENHRY and CDR2 SYGVKD. The CDR3 DNA reads as TGTGTCATCAGTCTACGGGGAGAGCACGGGGGCGGCTACACCTTC. It encodes CVISLRGEHGGGYTF.

This clonotype was detected many times. The V gene is TRBV5-5, the J gene TRBJ1-1; D remains ambiguous. Trimming cost V 4 bases and J 0 bases, with 10 bases left between them. This CDR3 has 14 amino acids. Per germline, CDR1 SGHKS and CDR2 YYEKEE (reference sequence). The CDR3 loop is CASSIPNMNTEAFF. The CDR3 bases are TGTGCCAGCAGCATACCAAACATGAACACTGAAGCTTTCTTT.

This clonotype was detected many times. The genes are TRBV7-9 and TRBJ1-5; D gene ambiguous. CDR3 length equals 12 residues. V was cut by 1 base and J by 6 bases, with 4 bases left in between. The germline gives CDR1 SEHNR, CDR2 FQNEAQ (reference sequence). CDR3 region: CASSLESQPQHF. The DNA of the CDR3 is TGTGCCAGCAGCTTAGAGAGTCAGCCCCAGCATTTT.

This clonotype has ten or more counts. V is TRBV14 and J is TRBJ2-3; D may be TRBD1 (5 bases). Trimming left V 4 bases short and J 3 bases short, with 11 bases between. Per germline, CDR1 SGHDN and CDR2 FVKESK. The CDR3 is 14 amino acids. CDR3 in amino acids: CASSLIQGTDTQYF. DNA for the CDR3: TGTGCCAGCAGCCTTATCCAGGGAACAGATACGCAGTATTTT.

This rearrangement joins TRBV20-1 to TRBJ2-1; 7 nucleotides line up with TRBD2. The CDR3 sequence is 14 residues long. V was clipped by 3 bases and J by 5 bases; unmatched bases: 7. Germline-derived CDR1 and CDR2 are DFQATT and SNEGSKA (reference sequence). The CDR3: CSASGSGYNNEQFF. DNA for the CDR3: TGCAGTGCTAGCGGTAGCGGGTATAACAATGAGCAGTTCTTC.

This clonotype appeared many times. This rearrangement joins TRBV6-2 or TRBV6-3 to TRBJ2-1; no reliable D call. The CDR3 runs to 15 residues. Germline CDR1 and CDR2: MNHEY and SVGEGT. Trimming pared 5 bases from V and 2 bases from J, leaving 13 bases between. The CDR3 region has the DNA TGTGCCAGCAGTCAGTGGACGGGCGCCTACAATGAGCAGTTCTTC. This gives the protein CASSQWTGAYNEQFF.